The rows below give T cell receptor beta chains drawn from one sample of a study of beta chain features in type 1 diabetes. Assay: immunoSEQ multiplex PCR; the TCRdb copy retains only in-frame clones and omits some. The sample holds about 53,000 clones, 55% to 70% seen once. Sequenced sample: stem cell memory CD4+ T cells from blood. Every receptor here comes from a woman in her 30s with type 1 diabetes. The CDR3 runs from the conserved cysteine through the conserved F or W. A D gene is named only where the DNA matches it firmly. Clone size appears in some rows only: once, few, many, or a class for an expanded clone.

CDR3: CASSAVMNTEAFF
DNA: TGTGCCAGCAGCGCAGTCATGAACACTGAAGCTTTCTTT
size: -
length: 13
D: -
J: TRBJ1-1
V: TRBV7-9

CDR3: CAWSVQLDEKLFF
DNA: TGTGCCTGGAGTGTACAGCTTGATGAAAAACTGTTTTTT
size: -
length: 13
D: -
J: TRBJ1-4
V: TRBV30

CDR3: CASTLWGQGYTF
DNA: TGTGCCAGCACCCTGTGGGGACAGGGCTACACCTTC
size: -
length: 12
D: TRBD1
J: TRBJ1-2
V: TRBV2

CDR3: CSVRPGQPYEQYF
DNA: TGCAGCGTTCGACCCGGACAGCCCTACGAGCAGTACTTC
size: once
length: 13
D: -
J: TRBJ2-7
V: TRBV29-1

CDR3: CASSLGGGLAGEEQYF
DNA: TGCGCCAGCAGCCTGGGAGGAGGACTAGCGGGTGAGGAGCAGTACTTC
size: -
length: 16
D: TRBD2
J: TRBJ2-7
V: TRBV5-1

CDR3: CASSLGVRFGYTF
DNA: TGTGCCAGCAGTTTAGGGGTTAGGTTCGGCTACACCTTC
size: few
length: 13
D: -
J: TRBJ1-2
V: TRBV2

CDR3: CASSPDRGSGEQYF
DNA: TGTGCCAGCAGCCCGGACAGGGGGTCCGGCGAGCAGTACTTC
size: -
length: 14
D: TRBD1
J: TRBJ2-7
V: TRBV7-3

CDR3: CASSLRPGENTEAFF
DNA: TGCGCCAGCAGCTTGAGGCCGGGAGAGAACACTGAAGCTTTCTTT
size: -
length: 15
D: -
J: TRBJ1-1
V: TRBV5-1

CDR3: CASSHGQGWETQYF
DNA: TGTGCCAGCAGCCACGGACAGGGATGGGAGACCCAGTACTTC
size: -
length: 14
D: TRBD1
J: TRBJ2-5
V: TRBV28

CDR3: CASSPPSDTIYF
DNA: TGTGCCAGCTCACCACCGTCAGACACCATATATTTT
size: -
length: 12
D: -
J: TRBJ1-3
V: TRBV18

CDR3: CASSVLQGQETQYF
DNA: TGTGCCAGCAGTGTTTTACAGGGACAAGAGACCCAGTACTTC
size: -
length: 14
D: -
J: TRBJ2-5
V: TRBV2

CDR3: CASSHPGLAGEREQYF
DNA: TGCGCCAGCAGCCATCCGGGACTAGCGGGAGAACGCGAGCAGTACTTC
size: -
length: 16
D: TRBD2
J: TRBJ2-7
V: TRBV4-1

CDR3: CASSQEGRGWNQPQHF
DNA: TGCGCCAGCAGCCAAGAAGGCAGGGGCTGGAATCAGCCCCAGCATTTT
size: -
length: 16
D: -
J: TRBJ1-5
V: TRBV4-1

CDR3: CASSESSDEQFF
DNA: TGTGCCAGCAGTGAATCGTCCGATGAGCAGTTCTTC
size: -
length: 12
D: -
J: TRBJ2-1
V: TRBV2

CDR3: CASTEGQKGYTF
DNA: TGTGCCAGCACCGAGGGACAGAAAGGCTACACCTTC
size: -
length: 12
D: TRBD1
J: TRBJ1-2
V: TRBV28

CDR3: CAISETGEKLFF
DNA: TGTGCCATCAGTGAGACCGGGGAAAAACTGTTTTTT
size: -
length: 12
D: -
J: TRBJ1-4
V: TRBV10-3

CDR3: CASSRPTGAKVTQYF
DNA: TGTGCCAGCAGTCGCCCGACAGGGGCGAAGGTGACCCAGTACTTC
size: -
length: 15
D: TRBD1
J: TRBJ2-5
V: TRBV6-5

CDR3: CASSPGLAGPWGQETQYF
DNA: TGTGCCAGCAGCCCGGGACTAGCGGGCCCCTGGGGCCAAGAGACCCAGTACTTC
size: few
length: 18
D: TRBD2
J: TRBJ2-5
V: TRBV5-4

CDR3: CASSSLAGVGTDTQYF
DNA: TGCGCCAGCAGCTCACTAGCGGGAGTTGGGACAGATACGCAGTATTTT
size: -
length: 16
D: TRBD2
J: TRBJ2-3
V: TRBV5-1

CDR3: CASSLVSGLAWNEQFF
DNA: TGCGCCAGCAGCTTGGTATCGGGACTAGCTTGGAATGAGCAGTTCTTC
size: -
length: 16
D: TRBD2
J: TRBJ2-1
V: TRBV5-1

CDR3: CASSLRLAGDDEQFF
DNA: TGTGCCAGCAGCTTACGGCTAGCGGGAGATGATGAGCAGTTCTTC
size: -
length: 15
D: TRBD2
J: TRBJ2-1
V: TRBV7-3

CDR3: CAISQTGKDTEAFF
DNA: TGTGCCATCAGCCAGACAGGGAAAGACACTGAAGCTTTCTTT
size: -
length: 14
D: TRBD1
J: TRBJ1-1
V: TRBV10-3

CDR3: CASSTRLAGYNEQFF
DNA: TGTGCCAGCAGTACCCGGCTAGCGGGCTACAATGAGCAGTTCTTC
size: -
length: 15
D: TRBD2
J: TRBJ2-1
V: TRBV2

CDR3: CASSVEGADTQYF
DNA: TGTGCCAGTAGTGTGGAGGGAGCAGATACGCAGTATTTT
size: few
length: 13
D: -
J: TRBJ2-3
V: TRBV19

CDR3: CASSLWPGSTDTQYF
DNA: TGTGCCAGCAGCTTATGGCCAGGATCAACAGATACGCAGTATTTT
size: -
length: 15
D: -
J: TRBJ2-3
V: TRBV7-3

CDR3: CASSSAPSGYNEQFF
DNA: TGTGCCAGCAGCTCAGCGCCTAGCGGGTACAATGAGCAGTTCTTC
size: few
length: 15
D: TRBD2
J: TRBJ2-1
V: TRBV5-4

CDR3: CASSLSGYNEQYF
DNA: TGTGCCAGCAGCTTAAGCGGGTACAACGAGCAGTACTTC
size: -
length: 13
D: -
J: TRBJ2-7
V: TRBV5-6

CDR3: CASSVSSDTPQETQYF
DNA: TGTGCCAGCAGCGTGTCTAGCGATACGCCCCAAGAGACCCAGTACTTC
size: -
length: 16
D: -
J: TRBJ2-5
V: TRBV9

CDR3: CASSKGLADYNEQFF
DNA: TGTGCCAGCAGCAAGGGACTAGCGGACTACAATGAGCAGTTCTTC
size: few
length: 15
D: TRBD2
J: TRBJ2-1
V: TRBV11-2

CDR3: CSALGTDNEKLFF
DNA: TGCAGCGCCCTCGGGACAGACAATGAAAAACTGTTTTTT
size: -
length: 13
D: TRBD1
J: TRBJ1-4
V: TRBV29-1

CDR3: CASSPPSPRVNEQYF
DNA: TGTGCCAGCTCACCACCGTCCCCCAGGGTGAACGAGCAGTACTTC
size: few
length: 15
D: -
J: TRBJ2-7
V: TRBV18

CDR3: CASSIDPTADYQPQHF
DNA: TGTGCCAGTAGTATAGATCCCACGGCGGACTATCAGCCCCAGCATTTT
size: -
length: 16
D: -
J: TRBJ1-5
V: TRBV19

CDR3: CASSWGHRNEQFF
DNA: TGTGCCAGCAGCTGGGGCCACAGAAATGAGCAGTTCTTC
size: -
length: 13
D: -
J: TRBJ2-1
V: TRBV7-2

CDR3: CASSQSPAGNYEQYF
DNA: TGCGCCAGCAGCCAATCGCCGGCAGGAAACTACGAGCAGTACTTC
size: -
length: 15
D: -
J: TRBJ2-7
V: TRBV4-1

CDR3: CASSLGPTVSNQPQHF
DNA: TGTGCCAGCAGCTTAGGTCCGACAGTTAGCAATCAGCCCCAGCATTTT
size: -
length: 16
D: -
J: TRBJ1-5
V: TRBV7-9

CDR3: CAWPKAGSGANVLTF
DNA: TGTGCCTGGCCAAAGGCGGGATCTGGGGCCAACGTCCTGACTTTC
size: -
length: 15
D: -
J: TRBJ2-6
V: TRBV30

CDR3: CASSPGTGTTYEQYF
DNA: TGTGCCAGCAGCCCCGGGACAGGTACCACCTACGAGCAGTACTTC
size: -
length: 15
D: TRBD1
J: TRBJ2-7
V: TRBV7-9

CDR3: CASSLVASPNEQFF
DNA: TGTGCCAGCAGCTTAGTGGCTAGCCCCAATGAGCAGTTCTTC
size: -
length: 14
D: -
J: TRBJ2-1
V: TRBV11-2

CDR3: CASSFRDREGYTF
DNA: TGTGCCAGCAGTTTCCGGGACAGGGAGGGCTACACCTTC
size: -
length: 13
D: TRBD1
J: TRBJ1-2
V: TRBV27

CDR3: CASSFGDRVVHEQYF
DNA: TGTGCCAGCAGCTTCGGGGACAGGGTGGTCCACGAGCAGTACTTC
size: few
length: 15
D: TRBD1
J: TRBJ2-7
V: TRBV7-9

CDR3: CASSSVSSTDTQYF
DNA: TGTGCCAGCAGCTCTGTATCTAGCACAGATACGCAATATTTT
size: -
length: 14
D: -
J: TRBJ2-3
V: TRBV11-2

CDR3: CASSPRDSNTEAFF
DNA: TGTGCCAGCTCACCGCGGGACAGCAACACTGAAGCTTTCTTT
size: -
length: 14
D: TRBD1
J: TRBJ1-1
V: TRBV18

CDR3: CASSRGVSEQFF
DNA: TGTGCCAGCAGCCGGGGTGTAAGTGAGCAGTTCTTC
size: -
length: 12
D: -
J: TRBJ2-1
V: TRBV5-4

CDR3: CASSRRQGNQPQHF
DNA: TGTGCCAGCAGCAGAAGACAGGGTAACCAGCCCCAGCATTTT
size: -
length: 14
D: TRBD1
J: TRBJ1-5
V: TRBV7-2

CDR3: CASSRTLGGHTDTQYF
DNA: TGTGCCAGCAGCCGGACTTTGGGGGGTCACACAGATACGCAGTATTTT
size: -
length: 16
D: -
J: TRBJ2-3
V: TRBV14

CDR3: CASSLYRDNEQFF
DNA: TGTGCCAGCAGTTTGTACAGGGACAATGAGCAGTTCTTC
size: -
length: 13
D: -
J: TRBJ2-1
V: TRBV27

CDR3: CASSFGEVANTQYF
DNA: TGTGCCAGCAGCTTCGGCGAGGTTGCGAATACGCAGTATTTT
size: -
length: 14
D: -
J: TRBJ2-3
V: TRBV7-9

CDR3: CASSAELSNQPQHF
DNA: TGTGCCAGCAGTGCGGAGTTAAGCAATCAGCCCCAGCATTTT
size: -
length: 14
D: -
J: TRBJ1-5
V: TRBV2

CDR3: CASSLSGSGANVLTF
DNA: TGTGCCAGCAGCTTATCGGGGTCTGGGGCCAACGTCCTGACTTTC
size: -
length: 15
D: -
J: TRBJ2-6
V: TRBV7-9

CDR3: CASSQSRTPLNQPQHF
DNA: TGCGCCAGCAGTCAATCTAGGACACCGCTCAATCAGCCCCAGCATTTT
size: -
length: 16
D: -
J: TRBJ1-5
V: TRBV23-1

CDR3: CASSLMRGSNEQYF
DNA: TGTGCCAGCAGCTTAATGCGCGGGAGCAACGAGCAGTACTTC
size: -
length: 14
D: TRBD2
J: TRBJ2-7
V: TRBV7-3

CDR3: CASSLEGTSGSYEQYF
DNA: TGTGCCAGCAGTTTAGAGGGGACTAGCGGGAGCTACGAGCAGTACTTC
size: -
length: 16
D: TRBD2
J: TRBJ2-7
V: TRBV28

CDR3: CASSLKGATGSYGYTF
DNA: TGTGCCAGCAGCTTAAAGGGGGCGACGGGCAGCTATGGCTACACCTTC
size: -
length: 16
D: TRBD1
J: TRBJ1-2
V: TRBV11-2

CDR3: CASTSSGRSYEQYF
DNA: TGTGCCAGCACCTCTAGCGGAAGGTCCTACGAGCAGTACTTC
size: -
length: 14
D: TRBD2
J: TRBJ2-7
V: TRBV7-6

CDR3: CASRPGLSSYEQYF
DNA: TGTGCCAGTCGTCCGGGACTGTCATCCTACGAGCAGTACTTC
size: -
length: 14
D: -
J: TRBJ2-7
V: TRBV19